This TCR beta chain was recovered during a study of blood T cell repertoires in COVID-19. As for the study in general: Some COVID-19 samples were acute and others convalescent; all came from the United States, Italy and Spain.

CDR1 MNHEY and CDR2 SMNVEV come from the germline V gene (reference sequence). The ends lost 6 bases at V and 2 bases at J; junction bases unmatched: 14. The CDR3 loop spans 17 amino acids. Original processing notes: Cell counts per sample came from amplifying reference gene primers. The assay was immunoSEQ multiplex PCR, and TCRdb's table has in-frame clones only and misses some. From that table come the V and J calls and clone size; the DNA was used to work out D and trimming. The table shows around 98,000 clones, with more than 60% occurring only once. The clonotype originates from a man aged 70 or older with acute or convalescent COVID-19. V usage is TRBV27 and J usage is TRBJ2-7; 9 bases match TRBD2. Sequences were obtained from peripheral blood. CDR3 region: CASSFELSTSGPYEQYF. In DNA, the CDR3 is TGTGCCAGCAGCTTCGAACTTTCGACTAGCGGCCCCTACGAGCAGTACTTC.